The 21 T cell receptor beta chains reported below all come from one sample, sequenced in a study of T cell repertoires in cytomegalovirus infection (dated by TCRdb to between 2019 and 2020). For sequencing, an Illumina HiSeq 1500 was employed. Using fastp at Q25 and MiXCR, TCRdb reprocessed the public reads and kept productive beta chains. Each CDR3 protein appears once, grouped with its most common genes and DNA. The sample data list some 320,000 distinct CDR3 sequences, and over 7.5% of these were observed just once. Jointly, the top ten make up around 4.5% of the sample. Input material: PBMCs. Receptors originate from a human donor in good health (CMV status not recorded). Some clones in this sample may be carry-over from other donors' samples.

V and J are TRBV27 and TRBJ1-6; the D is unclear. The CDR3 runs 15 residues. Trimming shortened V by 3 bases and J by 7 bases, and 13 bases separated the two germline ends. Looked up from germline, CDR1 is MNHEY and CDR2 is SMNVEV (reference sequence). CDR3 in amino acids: CASSFSDVANSPLHF. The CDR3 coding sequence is TGTGCCAGCAGTTTTTCCGATGTAGCGAATTCACCCCTCCACTTT.

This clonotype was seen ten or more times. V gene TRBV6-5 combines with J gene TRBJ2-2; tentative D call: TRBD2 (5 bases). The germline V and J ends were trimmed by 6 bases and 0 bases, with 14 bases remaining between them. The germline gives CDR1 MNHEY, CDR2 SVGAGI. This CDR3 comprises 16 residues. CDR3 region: CASRRKGASNTGELFF. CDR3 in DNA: TGTGCCAGCAGGCGAAAGGGAGCATCGAACACCGGGGAGCTGTTTTTT.

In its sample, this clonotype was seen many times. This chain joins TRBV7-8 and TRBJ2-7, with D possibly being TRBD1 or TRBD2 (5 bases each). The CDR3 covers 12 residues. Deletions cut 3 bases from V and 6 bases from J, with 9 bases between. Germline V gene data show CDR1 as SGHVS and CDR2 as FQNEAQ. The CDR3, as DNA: TGTGCCAGCAGCTTTCCAGGGAGCGAGCAGTACTTC. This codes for CASSFPGSEQYF.

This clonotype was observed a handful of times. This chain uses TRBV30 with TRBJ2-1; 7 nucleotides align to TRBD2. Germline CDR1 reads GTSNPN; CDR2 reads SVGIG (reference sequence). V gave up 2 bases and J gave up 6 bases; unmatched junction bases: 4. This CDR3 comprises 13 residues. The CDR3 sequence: CAWSKAGRNEQFF. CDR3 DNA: TGTGCCTGGAGTAAAGCGGGACGCAATGAGCAGTTCTTC.

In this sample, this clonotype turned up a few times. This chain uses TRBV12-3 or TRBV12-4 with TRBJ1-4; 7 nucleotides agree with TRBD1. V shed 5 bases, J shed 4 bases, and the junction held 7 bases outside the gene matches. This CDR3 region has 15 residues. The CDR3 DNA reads TGTGCCAGCAGTGACCGGGACAGCCATAATGAAAAACTGTTTTTT. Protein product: CASSDRDSHNEKLFF.

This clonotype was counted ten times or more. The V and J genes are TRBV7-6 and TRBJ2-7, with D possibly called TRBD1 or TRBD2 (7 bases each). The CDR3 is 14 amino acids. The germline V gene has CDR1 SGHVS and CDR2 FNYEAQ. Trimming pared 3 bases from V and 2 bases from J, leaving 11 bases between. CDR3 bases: TGTGCCAGCAGCTTCAGGGGGGGTACCTACGAGCAGTACTTC. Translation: CASSFRGGTYEQYF.

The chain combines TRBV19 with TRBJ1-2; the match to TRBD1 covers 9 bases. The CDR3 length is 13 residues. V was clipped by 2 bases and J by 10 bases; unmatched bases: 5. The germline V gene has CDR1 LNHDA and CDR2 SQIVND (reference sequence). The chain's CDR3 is CASSIRTGEVYTF. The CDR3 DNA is TGTGCCAGTAGTATACGGACAGGGGAAGTCTACACCTTC.

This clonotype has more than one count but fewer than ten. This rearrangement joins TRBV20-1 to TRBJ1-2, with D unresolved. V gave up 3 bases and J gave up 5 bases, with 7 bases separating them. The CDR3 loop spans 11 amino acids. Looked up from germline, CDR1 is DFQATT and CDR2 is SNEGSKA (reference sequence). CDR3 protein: CSARGLYGYTF. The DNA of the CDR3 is TGCAGTGCTAGGGGATTATATGGCTACACCTTC.

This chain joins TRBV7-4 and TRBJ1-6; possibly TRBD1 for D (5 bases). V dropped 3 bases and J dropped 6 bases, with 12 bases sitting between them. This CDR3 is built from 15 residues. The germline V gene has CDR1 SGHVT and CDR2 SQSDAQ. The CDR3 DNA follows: TGTGCCAGCAGCTTCGTGGGACCGAGTAATTCACCCCTCCACTTT. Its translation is CASSFVGPSNSPLHF. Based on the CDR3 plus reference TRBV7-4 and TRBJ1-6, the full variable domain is GAGVSQSPRYKVAKRGRDVALRCDSISGHVTLYWYRQTLGQGSEVLTYSQSDAQRDKSGRPSGRFSAERPERSVSTLKIQRTEQGDSAVYLCASSFVGPSNSPLHFGNGTRLTVT.

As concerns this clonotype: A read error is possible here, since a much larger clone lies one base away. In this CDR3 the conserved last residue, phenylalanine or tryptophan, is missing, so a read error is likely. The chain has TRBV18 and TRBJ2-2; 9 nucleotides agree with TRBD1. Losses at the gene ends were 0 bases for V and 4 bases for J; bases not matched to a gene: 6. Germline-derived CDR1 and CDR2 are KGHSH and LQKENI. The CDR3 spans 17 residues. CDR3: CASSPPKGQGRTGELFS. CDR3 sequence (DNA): TGTGCCAGCTCACCACCGAAGGGACAGGGCCGCACCGGGGAGCTGTTTTCT.

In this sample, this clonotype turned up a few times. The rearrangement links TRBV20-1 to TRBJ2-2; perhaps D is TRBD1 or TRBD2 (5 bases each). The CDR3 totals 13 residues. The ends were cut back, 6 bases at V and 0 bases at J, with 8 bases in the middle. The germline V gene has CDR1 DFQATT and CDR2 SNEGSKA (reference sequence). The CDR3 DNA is TGCAGTGCGAGGGGACCGAACACCGGGGAGCTGTTTTTT. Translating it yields CSARGPNTGELFF.

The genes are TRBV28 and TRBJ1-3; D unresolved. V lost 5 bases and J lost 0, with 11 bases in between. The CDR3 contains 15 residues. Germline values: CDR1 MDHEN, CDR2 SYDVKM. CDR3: CASSLSVNSGNTIYF. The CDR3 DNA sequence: TGTGCCAGCAGTCTCTCGGTGAACTCTGGAAACACCATATATTTT. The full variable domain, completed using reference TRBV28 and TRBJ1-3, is DVKVTQSSRYLVKRTGEKVFLECVQDMDHENMFWYRQDPGLGLRLIYFSYDVKMKEKGDIPEGYSVSREKKERFSLILESASTNQTSMYLCASSLSVNSGNTIYFGEGSWLTVV.

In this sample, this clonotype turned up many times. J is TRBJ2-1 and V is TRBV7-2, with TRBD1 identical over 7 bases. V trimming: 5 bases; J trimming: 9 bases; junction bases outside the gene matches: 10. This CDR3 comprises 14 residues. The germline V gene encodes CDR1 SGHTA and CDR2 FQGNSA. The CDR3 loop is CASSNRQGRSEQFF. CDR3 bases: TGTGCCAGCAGCAACAGACAGGGAAGGAGTGAGCAGTTCTTC.

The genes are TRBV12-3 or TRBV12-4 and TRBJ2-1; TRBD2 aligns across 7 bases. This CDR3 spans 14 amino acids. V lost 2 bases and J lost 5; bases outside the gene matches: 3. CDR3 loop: CASSLRTRDNEQFF. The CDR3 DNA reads TGTGCCAGCAGTTTAAGGACTAGGGACAATGAGCAGTTCTTC.

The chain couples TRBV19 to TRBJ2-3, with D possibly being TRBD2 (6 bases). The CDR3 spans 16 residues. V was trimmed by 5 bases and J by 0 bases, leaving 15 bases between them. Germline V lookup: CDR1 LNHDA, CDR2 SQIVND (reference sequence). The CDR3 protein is CASSEIGGSSTDTQYF. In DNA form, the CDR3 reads TGTGCCAGTAGTGAGATTGGAGGGTCGAGCACAGATACGCAGTATTTT.

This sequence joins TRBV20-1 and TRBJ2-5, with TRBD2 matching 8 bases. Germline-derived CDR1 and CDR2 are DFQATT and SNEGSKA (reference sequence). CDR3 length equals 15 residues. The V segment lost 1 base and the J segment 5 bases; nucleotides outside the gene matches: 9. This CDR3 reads CSARALEAGVETQYF. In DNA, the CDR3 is TGCAGTGCTAGAGCCCTGGAAGCGGGAGTGGAGACCCAGTACTTC.

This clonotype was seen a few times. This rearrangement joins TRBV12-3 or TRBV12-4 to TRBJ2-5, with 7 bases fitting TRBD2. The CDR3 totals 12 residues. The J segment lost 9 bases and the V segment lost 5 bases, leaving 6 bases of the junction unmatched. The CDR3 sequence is CASSTQGRAQYF. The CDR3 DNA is TGTGCCAGCAGTACACAAGGGAGGGCCCAGTACTTC.

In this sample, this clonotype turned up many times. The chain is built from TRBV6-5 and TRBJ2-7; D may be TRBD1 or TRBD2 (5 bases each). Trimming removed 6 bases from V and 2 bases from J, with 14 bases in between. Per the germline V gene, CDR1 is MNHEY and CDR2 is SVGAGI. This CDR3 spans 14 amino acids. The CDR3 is CASSPGTLPYEQYF. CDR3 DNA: TGTGCCAGCAGCCCCGGGACGCTTCCCTACGAGCAGTACTTC.

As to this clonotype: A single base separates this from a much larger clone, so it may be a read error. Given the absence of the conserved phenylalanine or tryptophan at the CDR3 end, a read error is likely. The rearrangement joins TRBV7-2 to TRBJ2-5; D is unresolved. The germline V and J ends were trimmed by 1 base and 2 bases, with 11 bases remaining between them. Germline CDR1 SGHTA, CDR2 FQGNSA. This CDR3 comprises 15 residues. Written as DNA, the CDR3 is TGTGCCAGCAGCTTAGGATGGCAGGTACAAGAGACCCAGTACTCC. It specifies CASSLGWQVQETQYS.

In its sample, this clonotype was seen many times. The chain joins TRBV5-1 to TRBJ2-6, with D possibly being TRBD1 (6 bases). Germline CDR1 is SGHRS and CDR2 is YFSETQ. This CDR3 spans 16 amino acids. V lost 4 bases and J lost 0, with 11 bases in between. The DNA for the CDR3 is TGCGCCAGCAGCCCGTCACAGGGCTCTGGGGCCAACGTCCTGACTTTC. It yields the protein CASSPSQGSGANVLTF.

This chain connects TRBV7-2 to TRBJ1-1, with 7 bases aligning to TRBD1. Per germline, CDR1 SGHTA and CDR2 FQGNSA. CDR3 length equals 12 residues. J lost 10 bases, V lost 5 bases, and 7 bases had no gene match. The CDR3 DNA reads TGTGCCAGCAGCCCCGACAGGGACGTAGCTTTCTTT. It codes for CASSPDRDVAFF.